This T cell receptor (beta chain) was recovered during a study of OX40 agonist ivuxolimab in advanced cancers. TCRdb keeps only in-frame clones here, not all; method: immunoSEQ multiplex PCR. The sample shows 65,000 to 95,000 clones, 91% of them seen only once. This sequence originates from an adult with an advanced solid tumor such as melanoma, head and neck, liver or kidney cancer. The material was CD4+ or CD8+ T cells sorted from blood, obtained in a trial of the OX40 agonist ivuxolimab.

The DNA for the CDR3 is TGCGCCAGCAGCTTGGGACTAGCGGACACAGATACGCAGTATTTT. Translated, it gives CASSLGLADTDTQYF. V and J are TRBV5-1 and TRBJ2-3, with TRBD2 matching over 9 bases. There are 15 residues in the CDR3. The ends lost 0 bases at V and 2 bases at J; junction bases unmatched: 1. CDR1 and CDR2 from the germline V gene are SGHRS and YFSETQ.